The clone carrying this T cell receptor beta chain has at least ten counts. Its antigen is undetermined. Researchers attached unique molecular identifiers to individual cDNA molecules. TCRdb re-called the 5' RACE reads through MiXCR, storing one row per CDR3 protein. The table includes some 100,000 distinct CDR3 sequences, roughly 14% detected once. The CDR3 length is 17 residues. Germline CDR1 reads SGHDT; CDR2 reads YYEEEE. V lost 4 bases to trimming and J lost 0 bases; unmatched junction nucleotides: 11. This sample stems from a study of early T cells in non-severe SARS-CoV-2 infection. The wider study: RNA in bulk from unsorted whole blood was sequenced, and chains were unpaired.

Whole-study findings and limits: The VDJdb matching leaned toward anti-spike CD8 responses and overlooked private and CD4 specificities.

The chain carries TRBV5-6 and TRBJ2-3; 7 nucleotides agree with TRBD2. The specimen sequenced was whole blood. The clonotype comes from an adult who was a healthcare worker with PCR-confirmed SARS-CoV-2 infection or an uninfected control (not recorded which). The CDR3 is CASSQGLGRISTDTQYF. As DNA, the CDR3 is TGTGCCAGCAGCCAAGGACTAGGACGCATTAGCACAGATACGCAGTATTTT.